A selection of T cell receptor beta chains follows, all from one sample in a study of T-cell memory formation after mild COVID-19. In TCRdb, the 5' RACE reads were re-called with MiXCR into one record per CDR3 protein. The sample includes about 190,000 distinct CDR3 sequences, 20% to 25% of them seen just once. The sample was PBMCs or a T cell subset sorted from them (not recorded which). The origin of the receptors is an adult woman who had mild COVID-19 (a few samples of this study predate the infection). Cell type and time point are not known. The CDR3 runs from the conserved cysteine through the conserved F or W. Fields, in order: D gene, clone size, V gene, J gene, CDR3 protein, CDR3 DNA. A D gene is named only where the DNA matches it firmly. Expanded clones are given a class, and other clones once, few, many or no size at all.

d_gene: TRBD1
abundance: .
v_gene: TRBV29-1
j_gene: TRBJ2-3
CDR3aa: CSVDGWTGTDTQYF
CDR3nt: TGCAGCGTTGATGGATGGACAGGGACAGATACGCAGTATTTT

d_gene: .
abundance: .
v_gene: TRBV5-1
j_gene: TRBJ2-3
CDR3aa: CASSLELPDTQYF
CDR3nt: TGCGCCAGCAGCTTGGAACTCCCAGATACGCAGTATTTT

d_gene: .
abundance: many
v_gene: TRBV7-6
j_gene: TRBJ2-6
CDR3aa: CASSLAGWANVLTF
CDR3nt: TGTGCCAGCAGCTTAGCGGGGTGGGCCAACGTCCTGACTTTC

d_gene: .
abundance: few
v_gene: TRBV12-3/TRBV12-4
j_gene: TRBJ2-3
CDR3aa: CASSVWGLDLTSSTDTQYF
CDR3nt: TGTGCCAGCAGTGTGTGGGGGCTCGACTTAACCTCTAGCACAGATACGCAGTATTTT

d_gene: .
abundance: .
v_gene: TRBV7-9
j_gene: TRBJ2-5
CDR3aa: CASSLSSDIQETQYF
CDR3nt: TGTGCCAGCAGCTTATCTAGCGATATCCAAGAGACCCAGTACTTC

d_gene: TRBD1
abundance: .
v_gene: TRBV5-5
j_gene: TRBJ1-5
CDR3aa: CASSSTRDRGPLKPQHF
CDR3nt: TGTGCCAGCAGCTCGACTCGGGACAGGGGGCCCTTGAAGCCCCAGCATTTT

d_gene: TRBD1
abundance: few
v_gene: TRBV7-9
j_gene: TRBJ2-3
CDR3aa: CASRWDRVGGDTQYF
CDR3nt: TGTGCCAGCAGATGGGACAGGGTCGGCGGAGATACGCAGTATTTT

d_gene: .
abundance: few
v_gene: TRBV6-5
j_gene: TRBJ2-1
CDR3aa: CASSHNRVGGANEQFF
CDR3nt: TGTGCCAGCAGTCACAACAGGGTTGGGGGGGCCAATGAGCAGTTCTTC

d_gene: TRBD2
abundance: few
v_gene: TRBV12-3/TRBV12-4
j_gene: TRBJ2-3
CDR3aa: CASSLETSLTFSTDTQYF
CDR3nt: TGTGCCAGCAGTTTAGAGACTAGCCTCACCTTTAGCACAGATACGCAGTATTTT

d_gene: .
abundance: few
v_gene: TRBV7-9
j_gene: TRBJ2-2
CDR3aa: CASSLLSAGELFF
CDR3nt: TGTGCCAGCAGCTTATTGAGCGCCGGGGAGCTGTTTTTT

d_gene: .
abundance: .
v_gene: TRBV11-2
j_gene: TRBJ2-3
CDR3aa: CASSLDLWTGGDTQYF
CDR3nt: TGTGCCAGCAGCTTAGACCTCTGGACTGGTGGAGATACGCAGTATTTT

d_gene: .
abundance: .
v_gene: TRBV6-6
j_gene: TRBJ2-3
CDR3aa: CASSKSQSGLSTDTQYF
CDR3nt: TGTGCCAGCAGTAAATCCCAGAGCGGGCTTAGCACAGATACGCAGTATTTT

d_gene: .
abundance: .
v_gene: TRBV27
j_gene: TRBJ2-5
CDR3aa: CASSEISPGVETQYF
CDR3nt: TGTGCCAGCAGCGAAATCTCCCCCGGGGTCGAGACCCAGTACTTC

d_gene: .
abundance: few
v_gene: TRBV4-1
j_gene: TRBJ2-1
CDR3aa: CASSLAWGHEEQFF
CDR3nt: TGCGCCAGCAGCCTGGCTTGGGGCCATGAAGAGCAGTTCTTC

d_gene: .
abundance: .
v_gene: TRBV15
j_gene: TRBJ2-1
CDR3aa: CATSSRGRDEQFF
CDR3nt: TGTGCCACCAGCAGCAGGGGTCGAGATGAGCAGTTCTTC

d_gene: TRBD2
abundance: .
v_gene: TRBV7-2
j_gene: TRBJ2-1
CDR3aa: CASSRTGGDYNEQFF
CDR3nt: TGTGCCAGCAGCCGCACGGGGGGAGACTACAATGAGCAGTTCTTC

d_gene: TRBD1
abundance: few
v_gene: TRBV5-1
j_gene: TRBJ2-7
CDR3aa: CASSSYGTGVYEQYF
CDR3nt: TGCGCCAGCAGCTCCTACGGGACAGGGGTCTACGAGCAGTACTTC

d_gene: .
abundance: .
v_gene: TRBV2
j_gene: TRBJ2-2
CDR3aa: CASSLGSARRDTGELFF
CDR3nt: TGTGCCAGCAGCCTGGGCTCAGCAAGGCGGGACACCGGGGAGCTGTTTTTT

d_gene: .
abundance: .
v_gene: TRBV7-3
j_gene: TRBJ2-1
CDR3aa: CASSLFGGGTYNEQFF
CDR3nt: TGTGCCAGCAGCTTATTTGGAGGGGGCACCTACAATGAGCAGTTCTTC

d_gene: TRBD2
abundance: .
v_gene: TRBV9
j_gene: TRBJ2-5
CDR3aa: CASSPRLAGGYSYETQYF
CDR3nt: TGTGCCAGCAGCCCAAGACTAGCGGGGGGGTACTCGTATGAGACCCAGTACTTC

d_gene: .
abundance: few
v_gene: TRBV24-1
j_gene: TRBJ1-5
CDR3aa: CASSGGNNQPQHF
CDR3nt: TGTGCCTCTTCCGGGGGGAACAATCAGCCCCAGCATTTT

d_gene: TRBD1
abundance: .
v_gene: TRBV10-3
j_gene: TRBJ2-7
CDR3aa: CAISFGQGGYEQYF
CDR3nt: TGTGCCATCAGCTTCGGACAGGGAGGCTACGAGCAGTACTTC

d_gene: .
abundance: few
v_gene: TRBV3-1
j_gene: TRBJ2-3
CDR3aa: CASSQDLRDTQYF
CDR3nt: TGTGCCAGCAGCCAAGATCTGAGGGATACGCAGTATTTT

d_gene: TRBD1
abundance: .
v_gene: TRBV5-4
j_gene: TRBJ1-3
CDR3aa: CASSLLGQDLGLSGNTIYF
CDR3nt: TGTGCCAGCAGCTTGTTGGGACAGGATCTGGGTCTCTCTGGAAACACCATATATTTT

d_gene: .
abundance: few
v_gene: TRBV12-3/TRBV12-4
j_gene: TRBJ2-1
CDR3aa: CASSFLPAASGNEQFF
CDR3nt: TGTGCCAGCAGTTTCCTTCCCGCAGCCTCCGGCAATGAGCAGTTCTTC